Shown below are 10 T cell receptor beta chains from a single sample sequenced in a study of blood T cell repertoires in COVID-19. The method was immunoSEQ multiplex PCR; TCRdb's version includes in-frame clones alone and lacks a portion of them. The sample yields under 200,000 clones, around four fifths seen once. Sequenced sample: peripheral blood. The receptors were gathered from a man between 60 and 70 years old with COVID-19, enrolled during active disease.

The chain carries TRBV9 and TRBJ1-4; 7 nucleotides match TRBD1. This CDR3 comprises 15 residues. The ends lost 0 bases at V and 5 bases at J; junction bases unmatched: 4. CDR1 is SGDLS and CDR2 is YYNGEE in the germline V gene. The CDR3: CASSVAGTENEKLFF. CDR3 DNA: TGTGCCAGCAGCGTAGCTGGGACAGAAAATGAAAAACTGTTTTTT.

V gene TRBV7-3 combines with J gene TRBJ2-3; 7 nucleotides align to TRBD2. Germline lookup yields CDR1 SGHTA and CDR2 FQGTGA. Trimming cost V 2 bases and J 6 bases; bases outside gene matches: 5. The CDR3 length is 14 residues. The CDR3 spells CASSLSGGGDTQYF. CDR3 DNA sequence: TGTGCCAGCAGCTTATCTGGGGGAGGGGATACGCAGTATTTT.

This chain joins TRBV28 and TRBJ1-5; D is unresolved. The germline V and J ends were trimmed by 6 bases and 3 bases, with 12 bases remaining between them. The CDR3 contains 14 residues. Germline assignment: CDR1 MDHEN and CDR2 SYDVKM. CDR3: CASSPGSLNQPQHF. CDR3 coding DNA: TGTGCCAGCAGCCCTGGGAGTCTCAATCAGCCCCAGCATTTT.

The J gene is TRBJ1-2, the V gene TRBV9; D is unclear. V was trimmed by 1 base and J by 6 bases, leaving 13 bases between them. CDR1 is SGDLS and CDR2 is YYNGEE in the germline V gene. The CDR3 spans 14 residues. The CDR3 region has the DNA TGTGCCAGCAGCGTAAATCCAGCGCGGGATGGCTACACCTTC. This codes for CASSVNPARDGYTF. Full variable domain (remainder filled in from reference TRBV9 and TRBJ1-2): DSGVTQTPKHLITATGQRVTLRCSPRSGDLSVYWYQQSLDQGLQFLIQYYNGEERAKGNILERFSAQQFPDLHSELNLSSLELGDSALYFCASSVNPARDGYTFGSGTRLTVV.

The V gene is TRBV18, the J gene TRBJ2-2; the match to TRBD1 covers 7 bases. The CDR3 extends over 15 amino acids. Germline CDR1 reads KGHSH; CDR2 reads LQKENI. V lost 3 bases, J lost 5 bases, and 6 bases stayed unmatched. The CDR3 nucleotides are TGTGCCAGCTCACCCGGGACAGTGGGAACCGGGGAGCTGTTTTTT. Translated, it gives CASSPGTVGTGELFF.

A single count supports this clone. The genes are TRBV5-4 and TRBJ2-7; 8 bases align to TRBD2. Trimming removed 0 bases from V and 4 bases from J; junction bases left unmatched: 6. Germline V gene sequence: CDR1 SGHNT, CDR2 YYREEE (reference sequence). CDR3 length: 15 amino acids. CDR3 region: CASSLDASGFYEQYF. The CDR3 DNA is TGTGCCAGCAGCTTGGACGCTAGCGGGTTTTACGAGCAGTACTTC.

The genes are TRBV18 and TRBJ2-2; possible D gene TRBD1, 5 bases. The V gene lost 1 base and the J gene lost 7 bases, with 16 bases spanning the gap. CDR3 length: 16 amino acids. The germline gives CDR1 KGHSH, CDR2 LQKENI. The CDR3 reads CASSPQAAGNGGELFF. DNA for the CDR3: TGTGCCAGCTCACCACAGGCGGCAGGGAATGGCGGGGAGCTGTTTTTT. The full variable domain, with the rest looked up from reference TRBV18 and TRBJ2-2, is NAGVMQNPRHLVRRRGQEARLRCSPMKGHSHVYWYRQLPEEGLKFMVYLQKENIIDESGMPKERFSAEFPKEGPSILRIQQVVRGDSAAYFCASSPQAAGNGGELFFGEGSRLTVL.

The V gene is TRBV6-6, the J gene TRBJ2-7; tentatively, D is TRBD2 (7 bases). V lost 5 bases to trimming and J lost 0 bases, with 11 bases between them. Germline loops: CDR1 MNHNY, CDR2 SVGAGI (reference sequence). The CDR3 consists of 14 residues. CDR3 protein: CASSGRDNSYEQYF. CDR3 in DNA: TGTGCCAGCAGTGGGAGGGACAACTCCTACGAGCAGTACTTC.

V gene TRBV19 combines with J gene TRBJ2-2; 7 nucleotides line up with TRBD1. The trim removed 10 bases at V and 6 bases at J, leaving 8 bases unmatched. Germline-derived CDR1 and CDR2 are LNHDA and SQIVND (reference sequence). This CDR3 comprises 13 residues. The CDR3 DNA follows: TGTGCCATTAAAAACAGGGGATCCGGGGAGCTGTTTTTT. Its translation is CAIKNRGSGELFF.

V is TRBV15 and J is TRBJ2-5, with 8 bases that match TRBD2. The CDR3 totals 16 residues. With V trimmed by 0 bases and J by 4 bases, 7 bases remained unmatched. From germline, CDR1 is LNHNV and CDR2 YYDKDF (reference sequence). The CDR3 loop is CATSRDWSGGPETQYF. The DNA of the CDR3 is TGTGCCACCAGCAGAGATTGGTCGGGAGGGCCAGAGACCCAGTACTTC.